Included here is one TCR beta chain sequence, with context. Its target is unknown. These data originate in a study of response to subunit inactivated influenza vaccine. TCRdb called the RT-PCR reads again in MiXCR, with one record for every CDR3 protein. Found here are about 310,000 distinct CDR3 sequences, 21% of them singletons; the top ten hold 10% to 13%. Study-level findings and limits: Few additional T cells are recruited per seasonal influenza vaccination, authors suggested.

Trimming removed 3 bases from V and 1 base from J, with 11 bases in between. Germline values: CDR1 DFQATT, CDR2 SNEGSKA (reference sequence). The CDR3 runs to 14 residues. The source of this sequence is a man in his fifties or sixties who received an inactivated influenza vaccine. V gene TRBV20-1 combines with J gene TRBJ2-3; tentatively, D is TRBD2 (6 bases). The material sequenced was PBMCs from blood, taken less than 22 months after vaccination. CDR3 protein: CSASLADGTDTQYF. DNA of the CDR3: TGCAGTGCTAGCTTAGCGGACGGCACAGATACGCAGTATTTT.